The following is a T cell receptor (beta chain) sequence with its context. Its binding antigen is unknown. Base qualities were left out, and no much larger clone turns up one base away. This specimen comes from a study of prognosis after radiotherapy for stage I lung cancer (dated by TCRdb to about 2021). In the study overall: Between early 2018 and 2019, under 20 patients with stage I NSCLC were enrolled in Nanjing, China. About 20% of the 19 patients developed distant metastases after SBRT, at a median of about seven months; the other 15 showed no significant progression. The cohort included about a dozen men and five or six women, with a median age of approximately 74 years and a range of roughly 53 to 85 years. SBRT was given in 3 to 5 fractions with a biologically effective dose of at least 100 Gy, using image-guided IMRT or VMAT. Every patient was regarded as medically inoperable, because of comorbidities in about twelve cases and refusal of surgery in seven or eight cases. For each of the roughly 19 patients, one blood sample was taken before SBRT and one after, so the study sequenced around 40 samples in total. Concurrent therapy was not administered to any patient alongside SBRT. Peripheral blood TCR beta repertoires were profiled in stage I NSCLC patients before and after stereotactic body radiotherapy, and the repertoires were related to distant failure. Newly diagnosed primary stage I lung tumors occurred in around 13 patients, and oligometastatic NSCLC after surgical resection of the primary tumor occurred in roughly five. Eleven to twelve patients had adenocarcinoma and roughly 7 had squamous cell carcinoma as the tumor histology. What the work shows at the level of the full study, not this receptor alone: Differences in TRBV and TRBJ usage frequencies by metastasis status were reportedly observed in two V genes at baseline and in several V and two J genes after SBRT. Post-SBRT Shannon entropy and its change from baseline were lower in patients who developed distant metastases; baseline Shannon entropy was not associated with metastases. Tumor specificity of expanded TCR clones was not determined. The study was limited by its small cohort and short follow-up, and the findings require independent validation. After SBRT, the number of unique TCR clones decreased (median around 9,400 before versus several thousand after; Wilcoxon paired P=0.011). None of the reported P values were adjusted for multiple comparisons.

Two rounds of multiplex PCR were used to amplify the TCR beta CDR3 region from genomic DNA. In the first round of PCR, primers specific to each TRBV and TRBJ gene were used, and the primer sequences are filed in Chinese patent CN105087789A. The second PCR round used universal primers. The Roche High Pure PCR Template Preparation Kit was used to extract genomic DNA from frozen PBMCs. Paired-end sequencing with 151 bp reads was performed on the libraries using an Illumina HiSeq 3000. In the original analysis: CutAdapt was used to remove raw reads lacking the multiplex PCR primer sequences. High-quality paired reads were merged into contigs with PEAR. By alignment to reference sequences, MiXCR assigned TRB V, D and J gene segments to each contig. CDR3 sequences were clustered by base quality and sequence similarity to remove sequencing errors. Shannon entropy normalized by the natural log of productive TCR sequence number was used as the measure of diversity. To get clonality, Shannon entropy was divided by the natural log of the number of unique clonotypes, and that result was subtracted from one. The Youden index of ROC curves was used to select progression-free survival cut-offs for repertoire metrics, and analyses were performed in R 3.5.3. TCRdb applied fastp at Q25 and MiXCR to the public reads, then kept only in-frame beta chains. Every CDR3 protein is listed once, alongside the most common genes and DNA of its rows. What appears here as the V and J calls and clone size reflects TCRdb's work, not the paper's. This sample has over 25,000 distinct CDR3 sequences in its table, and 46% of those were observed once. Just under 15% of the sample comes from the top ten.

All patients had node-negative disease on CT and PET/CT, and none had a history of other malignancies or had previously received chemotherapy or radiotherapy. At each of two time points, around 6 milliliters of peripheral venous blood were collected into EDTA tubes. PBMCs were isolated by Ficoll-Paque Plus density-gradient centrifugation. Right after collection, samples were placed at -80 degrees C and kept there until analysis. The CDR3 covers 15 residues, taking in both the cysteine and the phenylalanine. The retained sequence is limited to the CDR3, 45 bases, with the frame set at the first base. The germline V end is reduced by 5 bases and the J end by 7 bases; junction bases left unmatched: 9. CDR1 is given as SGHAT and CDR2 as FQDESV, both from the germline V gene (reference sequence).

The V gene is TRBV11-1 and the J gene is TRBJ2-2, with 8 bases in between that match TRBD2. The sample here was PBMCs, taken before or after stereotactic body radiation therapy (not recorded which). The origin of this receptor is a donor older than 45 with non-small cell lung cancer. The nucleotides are TGTGCCAGCAGCCTGCGTAGCGGGGAGGACGGGGAGCTGTTTTTT. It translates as CASSLRSGEDGELFF. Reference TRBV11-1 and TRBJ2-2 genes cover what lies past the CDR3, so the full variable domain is EAEVAQSPRYKITEKSQAVAFWCDPISGHATLYWYRQILGQGPELLVQFQDESVVDDSQLPKDRFSAERLKGVDSTLKIQPAELGDSAMYLCASSLRSGEDGELFFGEGSRLTVL.